A selection of T cell receptor beta chains follows, all from one sample in a study of cytomegalovirus exposure and HLA in healthy donors. Clones were sequenced by immunoSEQ multiplex PCR, and TCRdb holds only the in-frame ones, with some missing. The sample shows about 120,000 clones, around 80% of them seen only once. The specimen sequenced was PBMCs. All receptors derive from a woman younger than 35 in good health and CMV-seronegative. Each CDR3 is given with its conserved first and last residue. The D gene is left open where the match is weak. Size values are once, few and many counts, or a class for expanded clones, and some rows have none.

TRBD2,NA,TRBV30,TRBJ2-1,CAWSVTSGFYNEQFF,TGTGCCTGGAGTGTAACTAGCGGCTTCTACAATGAGCAGTTCTTC
TRBD2,NA,TRBV5-1,TRBJ2-2,CASSPGPGTSAGQLFF,TGCGCCAGCAGCCCTGGTCCCGGGACTAGCGCCGGGCAGCTGTTTTTT
TRBD1,NA,TRBV13,TRBJ1-6,CASSDVQGVHSPLHF,TGTGCCAGCAGCGACGTACAGGGGGTACATTCACCCCTCCACTTT
NA,NA,TRBV2,TRBJ1-2,CASTPRVGQVYGYTF,TGTGCCAGCACCCCTAGAGTAGGTCAAGTCTATGGCTACACCTTC
NA,NA,TRBV5-4,TRBJ1-1,CASSPPGGQHMNTEAFF,TGTGCCAGCAGCCCCCCGGGGGGGCAGCACATGAACACTGAAGCTTTCTTT
TRBD1,NA,TRBV4-1,TRBJ2-7,CASSLPGQGRTYEQYF,TGCGCCAGCAGCTTACCAGGACAGGGGCGAACCTACGAGCAGTACTTC
NA,NA,TRBV9,TRBJ1-5,CASSPHPGEDQPQHF,TGTGCCAGCAGCCCACACCCGGGGGAGGACCAGCCCCAGCATTTT
NA,NA,TRBV12-5,TRBJ2-7,CASGLVYYEQYF,TGTGCTAGTGGTTTGGTATATTACGAGCAGTACTTC
NA,NA,TRBV18,TRBJ2-7,CASSNSFLAQPYEQYF,TGTGCCAGCTCAAACTCCTTTCTAGCTCAACCCTACGAGCAGTACTTC
NA,NA,TRBV2,TRBJ2-2,CASSDFNTGELFF,TGTGCCAGCAGTGACTTTAACACCGGGGAGCTGTTTTTT
NA,NA,TRBV19,TRBJ1-3,CASSDTPTVPSGNTIYF,TGTGCCAGTAGCGATACCCCGACAGTCCCCTCTGGAAACACCATATATTTT
TRBD1,once,TRBV11-2,TRBJ1-2,CASSPLDRDDYGYTF,TGTGCCAGCAGCCCCCTAGACAGGGACGACTATGGCTACACCTTC
NA,NA,TRBV19,TRBJ2-3,CASSRGGGTDTQYF,TGTGCCAGTAGTAGAGGGGGAGGGACAGATACGCAGTATTTT
TRBD2,NA,TRBV19,TRBJ2-3,CASSNPSGGITDTQYF,TGTGCCAGTAGTAATCCTAGCGGGGGGATTACAGATACGCAGTATTTT
TRBD2,NA,TRBV6-6,TRBJ2-3,CASSYGGVSGIGTQYF,TGTGCCAGCAGTTACGGGGGAGTTAGCGGGATAGGTACGCAGTATTTT
TRBD1,NA,TRBV29-1,TRBJ1-1,CSASRQGPNTEAFF,TGCAGCGCCTCTCGACAGGGACCGAACACTGAAGCTTTCTTT
TRBD2,NA,TRBV6-1,TRBJ2-1,CASSVAGPYNEQFF,TGTGCCAGCAGTGTAGCGGGCCCTTACAATGAGCAGTTCTTC
NA,once,TRBV28,TRBJ1-2,CASSDQVYYGYTF,TGTGCCAGCAGTGACCAGGTATACTATGGCTACACCTTC
NA,NA,TRBV2,TRBJ1-1,CASSEARGLYTEAFF,TGTGCCAGCAGTGAAGCGCGCGGATTATACACTGAAGCTTTCTTT
NA,NA,TRBV29-1,TRBJ1-2,CSVGYGPNSF,TGCAGCGTTGGGTATGGGCCTAACTCCTTC
TRBD1,NA,TRBV19,TRBJ1-5,CASSMTGGNNQPQHF,TGTGCCAGTAGTATGACAGGGGGCAACAATCAGCCCCAGCATTTT
NA,NA,TRBV20-1,TRBJ2-4,CSAQTAPSQYF,TGCAGTGCCCAGACAGCACCTAGTCAGTACTTC
TRBD2,NA,TRBV9,TRBJ2-7,CASSVGREAYEQYF,TGTGCCAGCAGCGTAGGGCGGGAGGCCTACGAGCAGTACTTC
TRBD2,NA,TRBV10-3,TRBJ2-3,CAISESGRGLSTDTQYF,TGTGCCATCAGTGAGTCAGGGAGGGGACTCAGCACAGATACGCAGTATTTT
NA,once,TRBV30,TRBJ2-2,CAWSVPGDTGELFF,TGTGCCTGGAGTGTCCCAGGGGACACCGGGGAGCTGTTTTTT
NA,few,TRBV19,TRBJ2-5,CASSIPGTQETQYF,TGTGCCAGTAGTATCCCGGGAACTCAAGAGACCCAGTACTTC
NA,NA,TRBV2,TRBJ1-1,CASNIQENTEAFF,TGTGCCAGCAATATACAGGAGAACACTGAAGCTTTCTTT
NA,NA,TRBV18,TRBJ1-1,CASSTTITGKWDTEAFF,TGTGCCAGCTCGACGACAATTACAGGGAAGTGGGACACTGAAGCTTTCTTT
TRBD1,NA,TRBV7-2,TRBJ2-3,CASSPRDRLTDTQYF,TGTGCCAGCAGCCCTAGGGACAGACTCACAGATACGCAGTATTTT
TRBD1,NA,TRBV11-2,TRBJ2-5,CASSPRTGNQETQYF,TGTGCCAGCAGCCCGCGGACAGGGAACCAAGAGACCCAGTACTTC
TRBD2,few,TRBV18,TRBJ2-7,CASSPVGPGGKEQYF,TGTGCCAGCTCCCCCGTCGGACCGGGGGGAAAAGAGCAGTACTTC
NA,NA,TRBV28,TRBJ1-2,CASSPFTPGYTF,TGTGCCAGCAGTCCGTTCACTCCCGGCTACACCTTC
NA,NA,TRBV19,TRBJ1-5,CASSITYNSNQPQHF,TGTGCCAGTAGTATAACTTATAATAGCAATCAGCCCCAGCATTTT
TRBD1,NA,TRBV6-6,TRBJ1-3,CASSYPLDRGGNTIYF,TGTGCCAGCAGTTACCCCTTGGACAGGGGAGGAAACACCATATATTTT
TRBD1,NA,TRBV6-6,TRBJ1-2,CASSYRGQGVNYGYTF,TGTGCCAGCAGTTACAGGGGACAGGGGGTTAACTATGGCTACACCTTC
NA,NA,TRBV5-1,TRBJ1-1,CASSLGRLTEAFF,TGCGCCAGCAGCTTGGGCAGGCTCACTGAAGCTTTCTTT
TRBD1,NA,TRBV29-1,TRBJ2-1,CSVGTGYVTEQFF,TGCAGCGTTGGGACAGGGTATGTTACTGAGCAGTTCTTC
TRBD1,NA,TRBV10-3,TRBJ1-1,CAISRGQGKIKTEAFF,TGTGCCATCAGCCGGGGACAGGGGAAGATAAAAACTGAAGCTTTCTTT
NA,NA,TRBV6-5,TRBJ1-5,CARLRRVNQPQHF,TGTGCCCGCCTGAGGAGGGTTAATCAGCCCCAGCATTTT
NA,NA,TRBV15,TRBJ2-4,CATASNRVVGNIQYF,TGTGCCACCGCCTCAAACAGGGTGGTGGGGAACATTCAGTACTTC
NA,NA,TRBV7-8,TRBJ2-5,CASTIRRGLRETQYF,TGTGCCAGCACCATCAGGAGGGGGCTACGGGAGACCCAGTACTTC
NA,NA,TRBV6-5,TRBJ2-5,CASSSLASGGTETQYF,TGTGCCAGCAGTTCATTGGCGTCAGGGGGGACAGAGACCCAGTACTTC
TRBD1,NA,TRBV27,TRBJ2-4,CASSRNRDRDRNSQYF,TGTGCCAGCAGTCGTAACCGGGACAGGGATCGAAACAGTCAGTACTTC
TRBD1,NA,TRBV7-8,TRBJ2-2,CASSKGQGNTGELFF,TGTGCCAGCAGCAAGGGACAGGGAAACACCGGGGAGCTGTTTTTT
NA,NA,TRBV7-9,TRBJ2-5,CASSFRTALRGQETQYF,TGTGCCAGCAGCTTCCGTACAGCCCTTCGGGGACAAGAGACCCAGTACTTC
NA,NA,TRBV7-6,TRBJ2-3,CASSITSPSTDTQYF,TGTGCCAGCAGCATAACTAGCCCCAGCACAGATACGCAGTATTTT
TRBD1,once,TRBV7-9,TRBJ2-1,CASSQGQYNEQFF,TGTGCCAGCAGCCAGGGACAGTACAATGAGCAGTTCTTC
NA,NA,TRBV12-5,TRBJ1-1,CASGLGLQGPNTEAFF,TGTGCTAGTGGTTTGGGCCTACAGGGCCCGAACACTGAAGCTTTCTTT
TRBD2,NA,TRBV7-9,TRBJ2-3,CASSVASAGSTDTQYF,TGTGCCAGCAGCGTGGCCTCAGCGGGGTCCACAGATACGCAGTATTTT
NA,once,TRBV19,TRBJ2-6,CASSIRGSGANVLTF,TGTGCCAGTAGTATAAGAGGGTCTGGGGCCAACGTCCTGACTTTC
TRBD1,NA,TRBV10-2,TRBJ1-2,CASRDRGSGYTF,TGCGCCAGTAGGGACAGGGGATCTGGCTACACCTTC
NA,NA,TRBV6-1,TRBJ2-5,CASSDPRLETQYF,TGTGCCAGCAGTGACCCTCGTTTGGAGACCCAGTACTTC
NA,NA,TRBV20-1,TRBJ2-3,CSARVADTQYF,TGCAGTGCTAGAGTAGCAGATACGCAGTATTTT
NA,NA,TRBV7-9,TRBJ1-1,CASIRKHVNTEAFF,TGTGCCAGCATCCGTAAACATGTGAACACTGAAGCTTTCTTT
TRBD2,NA,TRBV6-6,TRBJ2-1,CASETSGGHNEQFF,TGTGCCAGCGAAACTAGCGGGGGGCACAATGAGCAGTTCTTC
TRBD1,NA,TRBV5-4,TRBJ1-4,CASSPGGEKLFF,TGTGCCAGCAGCCCAGGGGGTGAAAAACTGTTTTTT
TRBD2,NA,TRBV5-1,TRBJ2-7,CASSLARSSGRADEQYF,TGCGCCAGCAGCTTGGCAAGATCTAGCGGGAGGGCGGACGAGCAGTACTTC